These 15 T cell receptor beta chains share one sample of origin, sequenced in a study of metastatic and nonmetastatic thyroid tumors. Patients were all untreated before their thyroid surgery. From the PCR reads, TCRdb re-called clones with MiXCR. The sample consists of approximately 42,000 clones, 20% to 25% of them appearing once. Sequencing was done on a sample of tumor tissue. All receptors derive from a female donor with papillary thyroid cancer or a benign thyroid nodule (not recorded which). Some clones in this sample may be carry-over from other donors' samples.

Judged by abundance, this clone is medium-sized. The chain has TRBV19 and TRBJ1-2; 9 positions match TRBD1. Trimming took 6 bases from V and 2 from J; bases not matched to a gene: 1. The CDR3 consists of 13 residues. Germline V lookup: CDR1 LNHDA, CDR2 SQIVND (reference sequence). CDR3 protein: CASRGQGNYGYTF. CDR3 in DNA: TGTGCCAGTAGGGGACAGGGAAACTATGGCTACACCTTC.

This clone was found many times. The CDR3, as DNA: TGTGCCAGCAGCTTAGCGGGACAGGTAGATGGCTACACCTTC. Protein: CASSLAGQVDGYTF. V usage is TRBV7-9 and J usage is TRBJ1-2; 8 nucleotides line up with TRBD1. The junction had 3 bases not matched to a gene; V was cut back by 0 bases and J by 6 bases. Looked up from germline, CDR1 is SEHNR and CDR2 is FQNEAQ (reference sequence). This CDR3 has 14 amino acids.

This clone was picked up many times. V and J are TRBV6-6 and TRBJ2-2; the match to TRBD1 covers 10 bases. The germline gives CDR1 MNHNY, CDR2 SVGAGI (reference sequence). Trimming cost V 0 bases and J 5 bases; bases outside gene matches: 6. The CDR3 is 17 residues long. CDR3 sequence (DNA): TGTGCCAGCAGTTACTCACCGGGACAGGGGTCGACCGGGGAGCTGTTTTTT. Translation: CASSYSPGQGSTGELFF.

The CDR3, as DNA: TGTGCCAGCTCACCGGGTTTGAACACTGAAGCTTTCTTT. Translation gives CASSPGLNTEAFF. The V and J genes are TRBV18 and TRBJ1-1; D gene unclear. V gave up 3 bases and J gave up 0 bases, with 5 bases separating them. From germline, CDR1 is KGHSH and CDR2 LQKENI. The CDR3 loop spans 13 amino acids. The full variable domain, with the rest looked up from reference TRBV18 and TRBJ1-1, is NAGVMQNPRHLVRRRGQEARLRCSPMKGHSHVYWYRQLPEEGLKFMVYLQKENIIDESGMPKERFSAEFPKEGPSILRIQQVVRGDSAAYFCASSPGLNTEAFFGQGTRLTVV.

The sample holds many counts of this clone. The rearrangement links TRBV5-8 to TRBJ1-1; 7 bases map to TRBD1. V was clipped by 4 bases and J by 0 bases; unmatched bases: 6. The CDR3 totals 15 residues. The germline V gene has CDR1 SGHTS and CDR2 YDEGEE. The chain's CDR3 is CASSRDSTMNTEAFF. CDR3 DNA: TGTGCCAGCAGCAGGGACAGTACCATGAACACTGAAGCTTTCTTT.

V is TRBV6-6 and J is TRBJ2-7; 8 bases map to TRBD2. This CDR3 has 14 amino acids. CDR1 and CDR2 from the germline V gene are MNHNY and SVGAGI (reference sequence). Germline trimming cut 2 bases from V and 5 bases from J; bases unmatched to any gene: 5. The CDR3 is CASSYQREYHEQYF. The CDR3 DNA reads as TGTGCCAGCAGTTACCAGCGGGAGTACCACGAGCAGTACTTC.

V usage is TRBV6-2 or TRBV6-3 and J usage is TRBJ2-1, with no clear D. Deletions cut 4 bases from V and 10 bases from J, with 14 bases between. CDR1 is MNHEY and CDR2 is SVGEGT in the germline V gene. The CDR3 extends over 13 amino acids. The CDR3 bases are TGTGCCAGCAGTTTGGGCTTTTTAGCCGAGCAGTTCTTC. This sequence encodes CASSLGFLAEQFF.

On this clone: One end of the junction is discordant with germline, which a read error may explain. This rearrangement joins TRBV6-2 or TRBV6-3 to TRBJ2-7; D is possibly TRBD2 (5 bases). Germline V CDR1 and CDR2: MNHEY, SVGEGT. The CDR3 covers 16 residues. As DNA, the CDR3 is TGTGCCAGCATTTACTTACGGGGTCCGCGAGCGCACGAGCAGTACTTC. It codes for CASIYLRGPRAHEQYF.

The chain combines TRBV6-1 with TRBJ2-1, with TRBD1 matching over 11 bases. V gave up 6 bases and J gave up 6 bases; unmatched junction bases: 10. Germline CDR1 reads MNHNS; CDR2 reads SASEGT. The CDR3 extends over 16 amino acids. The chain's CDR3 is CASRTLGQGGGNEQFF. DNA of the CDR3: TGTGCCAGCAGGACCTTGGGACAGGGGGGTGGCAATGAGCAGTTCTTC.

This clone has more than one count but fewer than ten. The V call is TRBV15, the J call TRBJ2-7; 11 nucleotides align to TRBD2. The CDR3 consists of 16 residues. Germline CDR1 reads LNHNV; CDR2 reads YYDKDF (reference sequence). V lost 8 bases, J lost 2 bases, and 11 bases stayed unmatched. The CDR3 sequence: CATPTLAGGTTYEQYF. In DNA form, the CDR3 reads TGTGCCACCCCTACTTTAGCGGGAGGGACGACCTACGAGCAGTACTTC.

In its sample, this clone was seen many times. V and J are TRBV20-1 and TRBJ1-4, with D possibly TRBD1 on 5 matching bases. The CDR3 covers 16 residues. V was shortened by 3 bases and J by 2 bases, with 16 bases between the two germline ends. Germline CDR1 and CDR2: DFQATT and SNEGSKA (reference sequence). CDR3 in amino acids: CSASPTGGSTNEKLFF. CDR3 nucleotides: TGCAGTGCTAGTCCCACGGGGGGGAGCACTAATGAAAAACTGTTTTTT.

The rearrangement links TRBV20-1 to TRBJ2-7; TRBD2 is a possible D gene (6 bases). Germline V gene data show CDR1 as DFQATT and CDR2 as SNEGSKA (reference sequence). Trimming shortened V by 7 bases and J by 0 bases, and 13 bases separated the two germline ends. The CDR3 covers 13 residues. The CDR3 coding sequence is TGCAGTGGTGGCGGGGTACCCTCCTACGAGCAGTACTTC. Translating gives CSGGGVPSYEQYF.

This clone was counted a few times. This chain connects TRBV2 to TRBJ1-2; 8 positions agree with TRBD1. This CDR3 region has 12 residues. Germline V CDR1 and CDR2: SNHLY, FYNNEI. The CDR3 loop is CAGLQGDYGYTF. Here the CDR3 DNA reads TGTGCAGGTTTACAGGGGGACTATGGCTACACCTTC.

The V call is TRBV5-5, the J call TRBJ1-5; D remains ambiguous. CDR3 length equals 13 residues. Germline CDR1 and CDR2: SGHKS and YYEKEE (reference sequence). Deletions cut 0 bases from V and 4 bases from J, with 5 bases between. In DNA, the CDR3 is TGTGCCAGCAGCTTGGGGGAGAATCAGCCCCAGCATTTT. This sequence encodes CASSLGENQPQHF.

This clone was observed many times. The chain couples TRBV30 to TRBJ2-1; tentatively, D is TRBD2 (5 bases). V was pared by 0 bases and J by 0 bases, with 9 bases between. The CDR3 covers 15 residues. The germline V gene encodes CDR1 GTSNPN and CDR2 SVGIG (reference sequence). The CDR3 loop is CAWSVLDGSYNEQFF. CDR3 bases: TGTGCCTGGAGTGTACTAGACGGCTCCTACAATGAGCAGTTCTTC. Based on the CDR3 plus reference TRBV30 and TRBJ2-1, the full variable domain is SQTIHQWPATLVQPVGSPLSLECTVEGTSNPNLYWYRQAAGRGLQLLFYSVGIGQISSEVPQNLSASRPQDRQFILSSKKLLLSDSGFYLCAWSVLDGSYNEQFFGPGTRLTVL.